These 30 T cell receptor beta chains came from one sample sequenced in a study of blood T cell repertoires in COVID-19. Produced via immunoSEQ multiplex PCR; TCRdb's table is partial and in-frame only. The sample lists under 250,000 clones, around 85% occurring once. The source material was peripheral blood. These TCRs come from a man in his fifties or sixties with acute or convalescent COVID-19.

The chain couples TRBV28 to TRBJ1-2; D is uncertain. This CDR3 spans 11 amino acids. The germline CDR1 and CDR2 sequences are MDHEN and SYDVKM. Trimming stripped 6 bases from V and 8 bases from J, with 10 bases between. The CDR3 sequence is CASSRGFGYTF. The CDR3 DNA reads TGTGCCAGCAGCCGAGGTTTCGGCTACACCTTC.

CDR3 bases: TGTGCCAGCAGCTCCCCCGAGGGGACTAGCGGGAGGTGGGAGCAGTTCTTC. It is translated as CASSSPEGTSGRWEQFF. This sequence joins TRBV11-3 and TRBJ2-1, with 15 bases that match TRBD2. V shed 4 bases and J 10 bases; nucleotides not matched to a gene: 11. CDR3 length equals 17 residues. From germline, CDR1 is SGHNT and CDR2 YENEEA.

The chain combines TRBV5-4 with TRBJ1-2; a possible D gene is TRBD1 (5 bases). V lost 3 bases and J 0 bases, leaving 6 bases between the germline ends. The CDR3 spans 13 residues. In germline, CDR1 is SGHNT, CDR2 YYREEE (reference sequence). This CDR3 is CASSWTTNYGYTF. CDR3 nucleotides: TGTGCCAGCAGCTGGACAACTAACTATGGCTACACCTTC.

This chain's CDR3 is CSATRDYGYTF. CDR3 nucleotides: TGCAGTGCTACCAGGGACTATGGCTACACCTTC. This chain uses TRBV20-1 with TRBJ1-2; possibly TRBD1 for D (5 bases). Germline CDR1 DFQATT, CDR2 SNEGSKA (reference sequence). V lost 4 bases to trimming and J lost 3 bases, with 6 bases between them. CDR3 size: 11 residues.

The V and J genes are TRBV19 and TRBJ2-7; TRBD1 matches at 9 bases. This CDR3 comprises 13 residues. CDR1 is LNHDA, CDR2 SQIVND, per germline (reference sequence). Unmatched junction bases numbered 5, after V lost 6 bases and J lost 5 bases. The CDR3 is CASRGQGVHEQYF. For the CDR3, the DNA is TGTGCCAGTAGGGGACAGGGAGTACACGAGCAGTACTTC.

The CDR3 loop is CASSYAAAGDSPLHF. The CDR3 DNA reads as TGTGCCAGCAGTTACGCGGCTGCAGGGGATTCACCCCTCCACTTT. The rearrangement links TRBV6-5 to TRBJ1-6; possibly TRBD1 for D (6 bases). CDR1 and CDR2 (germline): MNHEY, SVGAGI. The germline V and J ends were trimmed by 2 bases and 8 bases, with 13 bases remaining between them. The CDR3 has 15 amino acids.

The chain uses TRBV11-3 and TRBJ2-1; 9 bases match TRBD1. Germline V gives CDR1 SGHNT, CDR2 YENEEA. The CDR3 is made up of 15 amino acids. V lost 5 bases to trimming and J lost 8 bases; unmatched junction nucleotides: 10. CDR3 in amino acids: CASSHRGRVIDEQFF. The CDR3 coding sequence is TGTGCCAGCAGCCACAGGGGGCGGGTCATAGATGAGCAGTTCTTC.

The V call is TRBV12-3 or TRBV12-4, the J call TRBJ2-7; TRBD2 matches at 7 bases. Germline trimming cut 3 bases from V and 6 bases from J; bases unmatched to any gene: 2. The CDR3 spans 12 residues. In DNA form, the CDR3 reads TGTGCCAGCAGTTTTGCGGGGGTCGAGCAGTACTTC. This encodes CASSFAGVEQYF.

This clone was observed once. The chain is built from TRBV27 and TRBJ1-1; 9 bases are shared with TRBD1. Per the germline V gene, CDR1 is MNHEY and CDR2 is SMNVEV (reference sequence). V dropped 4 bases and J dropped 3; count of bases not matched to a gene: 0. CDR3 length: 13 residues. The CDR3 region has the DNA TGTGCCAGCAGTTGGGACAGGGACACTGAAGCTTTCTTT. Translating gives CASSWDRDTEAFF.

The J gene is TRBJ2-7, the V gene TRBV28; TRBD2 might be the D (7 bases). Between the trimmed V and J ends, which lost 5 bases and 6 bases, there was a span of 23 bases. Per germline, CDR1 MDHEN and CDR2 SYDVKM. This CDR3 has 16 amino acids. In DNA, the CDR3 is TGTGCCAGCAGTCCACCCATACAGGGAGGGGGAAGCGAGCAGTACTTC. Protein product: CASSPPIQGGGSEQYF. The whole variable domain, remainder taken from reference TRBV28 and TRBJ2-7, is DVKVTQSSRYLVKRTGEKVFLECVQDMDHENMFWYRQDPGLGLRLIYFSYDVKMKEKGDIPEGYSVSREKKERFSLILESASTNQTSMYLCASSPPIQGGGSEQYFGPGTRLTVT.

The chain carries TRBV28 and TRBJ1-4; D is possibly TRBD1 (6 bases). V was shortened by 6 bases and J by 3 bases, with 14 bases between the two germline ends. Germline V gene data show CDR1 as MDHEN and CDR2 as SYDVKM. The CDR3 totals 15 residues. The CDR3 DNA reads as TGTGCCAGCAGAGCTGCAACAGGGTCTAATGAAAAACTGTTTTTT. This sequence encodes CASRAATGSNEKLFF. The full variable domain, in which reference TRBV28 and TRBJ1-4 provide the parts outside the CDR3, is DVKVTQSSRYLVKRTGEKVFLECVQDMDHENMFWYRQDPGLGLRLIYFSYDVKMKEKGDIPEGYSVSREKKERFSLILESASTNQTSMYLCASRAATGSNEKLFFGSGTQLSVL.

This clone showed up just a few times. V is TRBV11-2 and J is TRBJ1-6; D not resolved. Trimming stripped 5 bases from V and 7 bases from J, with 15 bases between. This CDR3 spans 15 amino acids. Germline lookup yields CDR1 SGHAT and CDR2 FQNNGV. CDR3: CASSRYREVNSPLHF. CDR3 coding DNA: TGTGCCAGCAGCCGTTATAGGGAGGTCAATTCACCCCTCCACTTT.

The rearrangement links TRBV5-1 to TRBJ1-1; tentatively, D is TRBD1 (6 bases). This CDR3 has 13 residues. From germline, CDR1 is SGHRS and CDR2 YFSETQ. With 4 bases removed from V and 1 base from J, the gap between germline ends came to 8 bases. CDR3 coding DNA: TGCGCCAGCAGCACACAGGGGAACACTGAAGCTTTCTTT. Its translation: CASSTQGNTEAFF.

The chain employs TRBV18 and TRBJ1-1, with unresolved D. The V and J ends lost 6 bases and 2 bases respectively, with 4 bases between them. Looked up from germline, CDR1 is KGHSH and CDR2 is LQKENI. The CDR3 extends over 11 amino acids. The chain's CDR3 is CASSPNTEAFF. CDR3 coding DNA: TGTGCCAGCTCCCCTAACACTGAAGCTTTCTTT.

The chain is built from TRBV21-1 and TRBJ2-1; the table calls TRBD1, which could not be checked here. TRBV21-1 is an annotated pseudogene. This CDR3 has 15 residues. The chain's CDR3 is CASSNGTYTGNEQFF. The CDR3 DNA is TGTGCCAGCAGCAACGGGACATACACGGGCAATGAGCAGTTCTTC.

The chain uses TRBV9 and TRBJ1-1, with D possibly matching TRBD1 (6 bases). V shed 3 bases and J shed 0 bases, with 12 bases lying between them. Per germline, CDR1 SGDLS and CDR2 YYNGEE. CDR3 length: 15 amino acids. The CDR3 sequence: CASSAGQKMNTEAFF. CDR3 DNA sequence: TGTGCCAGCAGCGCCGGACAGAAGATGAACACTGAAGCTTTCTTT.

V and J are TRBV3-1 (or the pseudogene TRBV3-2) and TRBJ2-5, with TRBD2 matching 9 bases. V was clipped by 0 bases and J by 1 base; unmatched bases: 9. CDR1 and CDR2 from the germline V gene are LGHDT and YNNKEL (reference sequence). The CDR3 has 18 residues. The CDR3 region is CASSQDELAGLTQETQYF. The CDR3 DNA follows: TGTGCCAGCAGCCAAGATGAACTAGCGGGCCTAACCCAAGAGACCCAGTACTTC.

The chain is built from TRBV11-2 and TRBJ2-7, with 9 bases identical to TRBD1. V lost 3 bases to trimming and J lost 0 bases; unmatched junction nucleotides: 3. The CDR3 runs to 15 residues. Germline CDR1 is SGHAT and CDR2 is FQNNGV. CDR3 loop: CASSFGTGTSYEQYF. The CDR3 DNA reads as TGTGCCAGCAGCTTTGGGACAGGGACCTCCTACGAGCAGTACTTC.

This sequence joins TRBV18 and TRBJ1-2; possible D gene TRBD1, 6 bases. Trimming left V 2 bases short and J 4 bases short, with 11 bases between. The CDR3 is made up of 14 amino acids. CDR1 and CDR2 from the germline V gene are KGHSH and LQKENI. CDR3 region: CASSPGGVSYGYTF. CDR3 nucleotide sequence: TGTGCCAGCTCACCAGGGGGCGTAAGCTATGGCTACACCTTC.

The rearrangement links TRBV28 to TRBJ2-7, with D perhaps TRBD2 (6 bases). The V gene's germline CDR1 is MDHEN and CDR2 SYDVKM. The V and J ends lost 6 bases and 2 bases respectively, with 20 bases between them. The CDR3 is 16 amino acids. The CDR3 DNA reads TGTGCCAGCAGCAATCCTTCCGGGGGAACTACCTACGAGCAGTACTTC. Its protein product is CASSNPSGGTTYEQYF.

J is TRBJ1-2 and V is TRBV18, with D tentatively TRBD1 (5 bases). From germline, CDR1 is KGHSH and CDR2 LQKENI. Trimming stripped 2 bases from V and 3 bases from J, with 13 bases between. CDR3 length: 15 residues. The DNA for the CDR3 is TGTGCCAGCTCACCAAATCCGGGGGGAGACTATGGCTACACCTTC. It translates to CASSPNPGGDYGYTF.

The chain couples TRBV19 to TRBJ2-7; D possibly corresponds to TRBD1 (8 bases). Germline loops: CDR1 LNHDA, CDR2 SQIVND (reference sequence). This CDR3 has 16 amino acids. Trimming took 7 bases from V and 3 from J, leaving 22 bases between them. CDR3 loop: CASTGQEASGLYEQYF. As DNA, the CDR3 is TGTGCCAGTACGGGACAGGAGGCTAGCGGTCTCTACGAGCAGTACTTC.

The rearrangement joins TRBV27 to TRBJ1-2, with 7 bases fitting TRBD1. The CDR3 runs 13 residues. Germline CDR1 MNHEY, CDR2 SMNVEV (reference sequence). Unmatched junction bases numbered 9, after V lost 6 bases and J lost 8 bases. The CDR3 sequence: CASSVDRTSGYTF. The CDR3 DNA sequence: TGTGCCAGCAGCGTGGACAGGACGAGCGGCTACACCTTC.

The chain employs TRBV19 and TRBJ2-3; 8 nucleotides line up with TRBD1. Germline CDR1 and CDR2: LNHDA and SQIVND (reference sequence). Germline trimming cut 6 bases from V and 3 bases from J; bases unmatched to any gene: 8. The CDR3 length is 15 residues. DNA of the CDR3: TGTGCCAGTAGCGGGACAGGCATTCTAACAGATACGCAGTATTTT. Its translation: CASSGTGILTDTQYF.

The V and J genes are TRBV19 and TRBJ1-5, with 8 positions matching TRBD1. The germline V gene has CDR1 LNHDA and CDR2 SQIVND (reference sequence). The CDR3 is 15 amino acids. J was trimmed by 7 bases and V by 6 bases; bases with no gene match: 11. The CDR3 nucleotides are TGTGCCAGTAGACGGACAGGGTACGGCGGCCAGCCCCAGCATTTT. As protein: CASRRTGYGGQPQHF.

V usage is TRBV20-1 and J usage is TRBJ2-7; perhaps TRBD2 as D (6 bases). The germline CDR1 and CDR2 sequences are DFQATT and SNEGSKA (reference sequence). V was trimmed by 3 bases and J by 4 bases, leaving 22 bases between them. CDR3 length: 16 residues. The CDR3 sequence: CSASFGLIEGPYEQYF. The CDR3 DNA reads TGCAGTGCTAGTTTCGGACTAATCGAGGGCCCTTACGAGCAGTACTTC.

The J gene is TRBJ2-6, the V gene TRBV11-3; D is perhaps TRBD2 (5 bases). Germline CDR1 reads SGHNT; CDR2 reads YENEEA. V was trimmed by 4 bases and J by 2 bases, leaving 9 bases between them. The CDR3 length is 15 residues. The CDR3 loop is CASSYDGAGANVLTF. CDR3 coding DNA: TGTGCCAGCAGCTACGACGGGGCTGGGGCCAACGTCCTGACTTTC.

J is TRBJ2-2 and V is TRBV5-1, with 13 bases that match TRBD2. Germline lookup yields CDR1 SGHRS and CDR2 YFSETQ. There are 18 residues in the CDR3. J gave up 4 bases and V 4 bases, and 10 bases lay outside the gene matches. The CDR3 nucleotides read TGCGCCAGCAGCCTCCTAGGGACTAGCGGGGCTGCCACCGGGGAGCTGTTTTTT. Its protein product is CASSLLGTSGAATGELFF.

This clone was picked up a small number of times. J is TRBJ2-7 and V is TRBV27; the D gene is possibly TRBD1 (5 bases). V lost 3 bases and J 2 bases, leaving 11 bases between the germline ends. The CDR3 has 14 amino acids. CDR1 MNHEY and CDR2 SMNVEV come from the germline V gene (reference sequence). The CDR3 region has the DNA TGTGCCAGCAGTTTTAGTCTGGGGCCCTACGAGCAGTACTTC. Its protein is CASSFSLGPYEQYF.

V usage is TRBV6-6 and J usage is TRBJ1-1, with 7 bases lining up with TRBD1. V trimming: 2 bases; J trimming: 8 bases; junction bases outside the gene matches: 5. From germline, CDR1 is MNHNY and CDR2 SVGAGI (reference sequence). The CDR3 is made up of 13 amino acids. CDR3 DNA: TGTGCCAGCAGTTACGACAGGGACGGCGAAGCTTTCTTT. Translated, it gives CASSYDRDGEAFF.